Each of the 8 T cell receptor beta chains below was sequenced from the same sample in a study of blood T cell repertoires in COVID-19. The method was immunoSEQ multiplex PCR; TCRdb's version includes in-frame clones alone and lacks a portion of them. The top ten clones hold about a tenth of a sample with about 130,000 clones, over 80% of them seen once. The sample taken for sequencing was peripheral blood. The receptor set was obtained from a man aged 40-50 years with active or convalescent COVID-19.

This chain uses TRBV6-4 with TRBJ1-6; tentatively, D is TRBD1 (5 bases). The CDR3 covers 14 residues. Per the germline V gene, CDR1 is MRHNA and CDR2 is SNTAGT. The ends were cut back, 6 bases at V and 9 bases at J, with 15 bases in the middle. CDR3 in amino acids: CASSAGGTGSPLHF. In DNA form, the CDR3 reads TGTGCCAGCAGCGCAGGAGGGACCGGTTCACCCCTCCACTTT.

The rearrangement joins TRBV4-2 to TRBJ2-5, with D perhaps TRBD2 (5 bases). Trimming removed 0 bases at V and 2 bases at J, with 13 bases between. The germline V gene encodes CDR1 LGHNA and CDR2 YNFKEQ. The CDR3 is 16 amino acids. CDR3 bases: TGTGCCAGCAGCCAAGACCCCCGGGGTGGGCAAGAGACCCAGTACTTC. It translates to CASSQDPRGGQETQYF.

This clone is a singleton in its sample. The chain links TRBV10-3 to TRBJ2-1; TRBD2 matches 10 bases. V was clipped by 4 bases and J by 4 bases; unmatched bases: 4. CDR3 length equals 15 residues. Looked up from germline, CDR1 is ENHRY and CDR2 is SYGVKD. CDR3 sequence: CAISGSGGVYNEQFF. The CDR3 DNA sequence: TGTGCCATCAGTGGGAGCGGGGGGGTTTACAATGAGCAGTTCTTC.

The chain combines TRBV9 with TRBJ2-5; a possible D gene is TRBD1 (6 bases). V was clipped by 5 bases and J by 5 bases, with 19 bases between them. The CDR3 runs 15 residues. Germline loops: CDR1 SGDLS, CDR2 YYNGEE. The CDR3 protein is CASSASGTTTETQYF. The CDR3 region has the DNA TGTGCCAGCAGTGCTTCAGGGACAACGACGGAGACCCAGTACTTC.

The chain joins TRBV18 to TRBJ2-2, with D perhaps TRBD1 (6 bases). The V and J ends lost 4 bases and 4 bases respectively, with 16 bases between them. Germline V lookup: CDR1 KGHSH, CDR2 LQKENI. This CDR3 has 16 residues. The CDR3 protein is CASSLSPGTSTGELFF. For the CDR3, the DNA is TGTGCCAGCTCACTAAGTCCCGGGACAAGCACCGGGGAGCTGTTTTTT.

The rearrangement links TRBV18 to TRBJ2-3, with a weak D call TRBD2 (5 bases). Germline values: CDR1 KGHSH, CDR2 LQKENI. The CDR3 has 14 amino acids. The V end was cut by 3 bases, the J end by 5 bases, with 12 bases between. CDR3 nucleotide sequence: TGTGCCAGCTCACCTTCGAGGGCGGGAGATACGCAGTATTTT. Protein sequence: CASSPSRAGDTQYF.

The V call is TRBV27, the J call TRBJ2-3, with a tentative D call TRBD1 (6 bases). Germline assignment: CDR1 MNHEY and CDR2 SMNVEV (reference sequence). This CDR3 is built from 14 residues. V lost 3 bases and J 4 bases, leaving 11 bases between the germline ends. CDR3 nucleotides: TGTGCCAGCAGTTTTGACAGGAGGCCAGATACGCAGTATTTT. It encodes CASSFDRRPDTQYF.

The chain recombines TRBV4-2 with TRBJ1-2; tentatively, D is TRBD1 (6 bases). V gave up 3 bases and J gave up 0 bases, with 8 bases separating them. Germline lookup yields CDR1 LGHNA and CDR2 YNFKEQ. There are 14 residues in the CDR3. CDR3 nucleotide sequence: TGTGCCAGCAGCCAGAGGACAGCTAACTATGGCTACACCTTC. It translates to CASSQRTANYGYTF.